The clone carrying this T cell receptor beta chain was found many times. Antigen: not known. This sample was included in a study of regulatory T cells in long-lasting Graves disease. Study conclusions and caveats: Persistent disease favored TRBV28, TRBJ1-2 and TRBJ2-5. The study examined only peripheral blood, not thyroid tissue. New patients shared about 910 public clonotypes, and persistent patients shared more, with approximately 2,600.

iRepertoire HTBI primers and Arm-PCR of CDR3 regions built TCR beta libraries. TCRdb processed the multiplex PCR reads anew with MiXCR; each CDR3 protein has one entry. In the table there are some 450,000 distinct CDR3 sequences, less than 25% of which are singletons. V lost 5 bases to trimming and J lost 0 bases, with 4 bases between them. This CDR3 comprises 12 residues. The V gene's germline CDR1 is SNHLY and CDR2 FYNNEI. Time point reported: persistent/refractory GD, antithyroid drugs over 5 years with positive TRAb. The TCR library was prepared using RNA isolated from PBMCs. Criteria from the American Thyroid Association guidelines were applied to diagnose Graves' disease.

The rearrangement links TRBV2 to TRBJ1-2; D is ambiguous. The sample in question was peripheral blood mononuclear cells (PBMCs), obtained when the disease was refractory, from a patient treated with antithyroid drugs. The clonotype was recovered from a female donor with Graves disease. Written as DNA, the CDR3 is TGTGCCAGCAGTCGGACTAACTATGGCTACACCTTC. As protein: CASSRTNYGYTF. Using reference TRBV2 and TRBJ1-2 for the parts outside the CDR3, the full variable domain is EPEVTQTPSHQVTQMGQEVILRCVPISNHLYFYWYRQILGQKVEFLVSFYNNEISEKSEIFDDQFSVERPDGSNFTLKIRSTKLEDSAMYFCASSRTNYGYTFGSGTRLTVV.